Listed below are T cell receptor beta chains from one sample, sequenced in a study of control samples from healthy donors and cancer patients. Method: immunoSEQ multiplex PCR; TCRdb's copy keeps in-frame clones and lacks some. Here the sample spans about 180,000 clones, around 90% being singletons. The sequenced sample was blood. All receptors derive from a woman aged 45-60 years in good health. CDR3s leave out the opening cysteine and the closing phenylalanine or tryptophan. Each record gives: V gene, J gene, clone size, CDR3 protein. Expanded clones are given a class, and other clones once, few, many or no size at all.

V gene: TRBV28; J gene: TRBJ1-1; clone size: NA; CDR3 protein: ASSLGMSRGEAF
V gene: TRBV4-2; J gene: TRBJ1-5; clone size: NA; CDR3 protein: ASSQDLGGRPQH
V gene: TRBV30; J gene: TRBJ2-5; clone size: once; CDR3 protein: AWIVNRAETQY
V gene: TRBV4-1; J gene: TRBJ1-5; clone size: NA; CDR3 protein: ASGAPTGPQPQH
V gene: TRBV5-6; J gene: TRBJ1-5; clone size: NA; CDR3 protein: ASSLGVGDRPQH
V gene: TRBV3-1/TRBV3-2; J gene: TRBJ1-3; clone size: NA; CDR3 protein: ASNFLSGNTIY
V gene: TRBV6-2/TRBV6-3; J gene: TRBJ2-2; clone size: NA; CDR3 protein: ASSSNLGELF
V gene: TRBV14; J gene: TRBJ2-6; clone size: NA; CDR3 protein: ASSPGPGAAGANVLT
V gene: TRBV5-1; J gene: TRBJ1-1; clone size: NA; CDR3 protein: ASSLGDSSGGAF
V gene: TRBV15; J gene: TRBJ1-5; clone size: NA; CDR3 protein: ATSSFRGLEQPQH
V gene: TRBV10-2; J gene: TRBJ1-1; clone size: NA; CDR3 protein: ASNPGQNTEAF
V gene: TRBV7-9; J gene: TRBJ1-6; clone size: once; CDR3 protein: ASSRGQGINSPLH
V gene: TRBV27; J gene: TRBJ1-5; clone size: NA; CDR3 protein: ASSLSGRNQPQH
V gene: TRBV29-1; J gene: TRBJ1-4; clone size: NA; CDR3 protein: SVQPTNEKLF
V gene: TRBV25-1; J gene: TRBJ1-1; clone size: NA; CDR3 protein: ASRGGLGTEAF
V gene: TRBV5-6; J gene: TRBJ2-3; clone size: once; CDR3 protein: ASSLVGPTDTQY
V gene: TRBV3-1/TRBV3-2; J gene: TRBJ1-5; clone size: once; CDR3 protein: ASSPSMGQPQH
V gene: TRBV19; J gene: TRBJ1-6; clone size: NA; CDR3 protein: ASSIAAPGLYNSPLH
V gene: TRBV13; J gene: TRBJ1-1; clone size: NA; CDR3 protein: ASSLSSENTEAF
V gene: TRBV29-1; J gene: TRBJ1-1; clone size: NA; CDR3 protein: SAMTGGAEAF
V gene: TRBV7-2; J gene: TRBJ1-1; clone size: NA; CDR3 protein: ASSPDRGAF
V gene: TRBV4-2; J gene: TRBJ1-1; clone size: once; CDR3 protein: ASSFVDRENEAF
V gene: TRBV6-6; J gene: TRBJ2-2; clone size: NA; CDR3 protein: ASSSITGELF
V gene: TRBV30; J gene: TRBJ1-1; clone size: NA; CDR3 protein: ARSILRDITIEAF
V gene: TRBV29-1; J gene: TRBJ2-3; clone size: NA; CDR3 protein: SVVSGEGTEGDTQY
V gene: TRBV2; J gene: TRBJ1-4; clone size: once; CDR3 protein: ASRQGEKLF
V gene: TRBV2; J gene: TRBJ1-5; clone size: NA; CDR3 protein: ASTGDSNQPQH
V gene: TRBV19; J gene: TRBJ2-5; clone size: NA; CDR3 protein: ASSIAGGPPRETQY
V gene: TRBV29-1; J gene: TRBJ1-2; clone size: NA; CDR3 protein: SVVLYSNYGYT
V gene: TRBV6-5; J gene: TRBJ1-1; clone size: NA; CDR3 protein: ASVDTHTEAF
V gene: TRBV7-3; J gene: TRBJ1-2; clone size: once; CDR3 protein: ASSLLGDSYT
V gene: TRBV12-3/TRBV12-4; J gene: TRBJ1-6; clone size: NA; CDR3 protein: ASREHNSPLH
V gene: TRBV5-1; J gene: TRBJ2-1; clone size: NA; CDR3 protein: ASSLYPGAGGSYNEQF
V gene: TRBV5-5; J gene: TRBJ1-2; clone size: NA; CDR3 protein: ASSLFRQGNYGYT
V gene: TRBV4-3; J gene: TRBJ1-5; clone size: NA; CDR3 protein: ASSQEGVGSNQPQH
V gene: TRBV7-9; J gene: TRBJ2-2; clone size: NA; CDR3 protein: ASRPTGTGVSGELF
V gene: TRBV19; J gene: TRBJ2-5; clone size: NA; CDR3 protein: ASSIGTVLQETQY
V gene: TRBV4-2; J gene: TRBJ1-1; clone size: NA; CDR3 protein: ASSPDLNTEAF
V gene: TRBV2; J gene: TRBJ2-7; clone size: NA; CDR3 protein: ASTGDRGRYEQY
V gene: TRBV5-1; J gene: TRBJ1-1; clone size: few; CDR3 protein: ASSLGGVNTEAF
V gene: TRBV5-6; J gene: TRBJ1-2; clone size: NA; CDR3 protein: ASSLTGAPGYT
V gene: TRBV5-1; J gene: TRBJ2-3; clone size: NA; CDR3 protein: ASSLEDRGTDTQY
V gene: TRBV14; J gene: TRBJ1-1; clone size: NA; CDR3 protein: ASSRDRGTEAF
V gene: TRBV4-2; J gene: TRBJ2-5; clone size: few; CDR3 protein: ASSQDPGTSETQY
V gene: TRBV20-1; J gene: TRBJ2-5; clone size: NA; CDR3 protein: SASSTGRYQETQY
V gene: TRBV9; J gene: TRBJ1-1; clone size: NA; CDR3 protein: ASSKGQGNTEAF
V gene: TRBV15; J gene: TRBJ2-1; clone size: NA; CDR3 protein: ATSPAPPSLSDEQF
V gene: TRBV28; J gene: TRBJ1-2; clone size: NA; CDR3 protein: ASRDTPNYGYT
V gene: TRBV29-1; J gene: TRBJ2-5; clone size: NA; CDR3 protein: SVRGRDETQY
V gene: TRBV6-5; J gene: TRBJ1-4; clone size: few; CDR3 protein: ASSHLTTGAGKLF